These T cell receptor beta chains were read from a single sample in a study of OX40 agonist ivuxolimab in advanced cancers. Only in-frame clones appear in the TCRdb table, and some are missing; sequencing was by immunoSEQ multiplex PCR. The table shows 78,000 or so clones, with about 85% occurring only once. The starting material was CD4+ or CD8+ T cells sorted from blood, obtained in a trial of the OX40 agonist ivuxolimab. The source of these receptors is an adult with an advanced solid tumor such as melanoma, head and neck, liver or kidney cancer. The CDR3 runs from the conserved cysteine through the conserved F or W. The order of the fields is V gene, clone size, J gene, D gene, CDR3 DNA, CDR3 protein. A D gene is named only where the DNA matches it firmly. Clone size is stated in some rows and not others, as once, few, many or a class when expanded.

V: TRBV4-2; size: NA; J: TRBJ2-5; D: NA; DNA: TGTGCCAGCAGCCAAGCGGAACAAGAGACCCAGTACTTC; CDR3: CASSQAEQETQYF
V: TRBV4-1; size: once; J: TRBJ2-7; D: NA; DNA: TGCGCCAGCAGCCAAGCTAACGAGCAGTACTTC; CDR3: CASSQANEQYF
V: TRBV11-2; size: NA; J: TRBJ2-1; D: NA; DNA: TGTGCCAGCAGCTCTTCGTTAGGACGCTCCTACAATGAGCAGTTCTTC; CDR3: CASSSSLGRSYNEQFF
V: TRBV28; size: NA; J: TRBJ1-2; D: TRBD1; DNA: TGTGCCATACCAGGGGGGAACTATGGCTACACCTTC; CDR3: CAIPGGNYGYTF
V: TRBV9; size: NA; J: TRBJ2-1; D: TRBD2; DNA: TGTGCCAGCACCGGGGAGGGCCCCTATGAGCAGTTCTTC; CDR3: CASTGEGPYEQFF
V: TRBV6-4; size: NA; J: TRBJ2-5; D: TRBD2; DNA: TGTGCCAGCAGACCCAGCGGGAGAAGCGGAGAGACCCAGTACTTC; CDR3: CASRPSGRSGETQYF
V: TRBV18; size: NA; J: TRBJ2-3; D: NA; DNA: TGTGCCAGCTCACCCGGACTTACCCCTAGCACAGATACGCAGTATTTT; CDR3: CASSPGLTPSTDTQYF
V: TRBV19; size: NA; J: TRBJ2-1; D: NA; DNA: TGTGCCAGTAGTGCGGACTACTACAATGAGCAGTTCTTC; CDR3: CASSADYYNEQFF
V: TRBV2; size: NA; J: TRBJ2-2; D: TRBD2; DNA: TGTGCCAGCAGGTCGGGACTAGGTGGTGTTGGGGAGCTGTTTTTT; CDR3: CASRSGLGGVGELFF
V: TRBV6-6; size: once; J: TRBJ1-2; D: TRBD1; DNA: TGTGCCAGCAGCCCCCAAGGGGGCTTAGCTAACTATGGCTACACCTTC; CDR3: CASSPQGGLANYGYTF
V: TRBV7-9; size: medium-sized; J: TRBJ2-7; D: NA; DNA: TGTGCCAGCAGCTTAGCGGCCTCCTACGAGCAGTACTTC; CDR3: CASSLAASYEQYF
V: TRBV6-5; size: NA; J: TRBJ2-1; D: TRBD1; DNA: TGTGCCAGCAGTTACTCGTTCACAGGGGTGAATGAGCAGTTCTTC; CDR3: CASSYSFTGVNEQFF
V: TRBV6-6; size: NA; J: TRBJ2-5; D: NA; DNA: TGTGCCAGCAGTCAGAGAGAGACCCAGTACTTC; CDR3: CASSQRETQYF
V: TRBV6-5; size: NA; J: TRBJ2-7; D: NA; DNA: TGTGCCAGCAGTCCACTCAGCTACGAGCAGTACTTC; CDR3: CASSPLSYEQYF
V: TRBV27; size: NA; J: TRBJ1-3; D: NA; DNA: TGTGCCAGCAGTTTCGGGGCGGCTGGAAACACCATATATTTT; CDR3: CASSFGAAGNTIYF
V: TRBV7-9; size: once; J: TRBJ2-7; D: TRBD1; DNA: TGTGCCAGCAGCCCTCGGGACAGGGGGCCGGGCGAGCAGTACTTC; CDR3: CASSPRDRGPGEQYF
V: TRBV6-5; size: NA; J: TRBJ2-1; D: NA; DNA: TGTGCCAGCAATTACGAGGGGGGCGTTGGATCCCAGCAGTTCTTC; CDR3: CASNYEGGVGSQQFF
V: TRBV7-9; size: NA; J: TRBJ2-3; D: NA; DNA: TGTGCCAGCAGCTTAGCGGTAGGACAACTAAACACAGATACGCAGTATTTT; CDR3: CASSLAVGQLNTDTQYF
V: TRBV19; size: NA; J: TRBJ1-5; D: NA; DNA: TGTGCCAGTAGCGGCACCCGCAGGGAGCCCCAGCATTTT; CDR3: CASSGTRREPQHF
V: TRBV19; size: NA; J: TRBJ2-1; D: NA; DNA: TGTGCCAGTAGTATAGGGCTAAACTCCTACAATGAGCAGTTCTTC; CDR3: CASSIGLNSYNEQFF